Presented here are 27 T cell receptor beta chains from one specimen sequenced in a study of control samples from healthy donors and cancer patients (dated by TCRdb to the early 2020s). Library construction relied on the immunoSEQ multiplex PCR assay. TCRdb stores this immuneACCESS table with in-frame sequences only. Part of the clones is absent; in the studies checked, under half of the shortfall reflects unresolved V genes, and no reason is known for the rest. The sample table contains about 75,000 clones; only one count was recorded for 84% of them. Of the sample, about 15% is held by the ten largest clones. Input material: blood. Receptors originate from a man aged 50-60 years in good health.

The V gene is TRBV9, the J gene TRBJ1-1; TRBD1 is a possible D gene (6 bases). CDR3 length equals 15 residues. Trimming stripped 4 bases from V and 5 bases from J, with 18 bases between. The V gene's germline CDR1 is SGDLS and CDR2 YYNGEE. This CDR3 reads CASSSHTGRGTEAFF. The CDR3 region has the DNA TGTGCCAGCAGCTCACATACAGGGCGAGGTACTGAAGCTTTCTTT.

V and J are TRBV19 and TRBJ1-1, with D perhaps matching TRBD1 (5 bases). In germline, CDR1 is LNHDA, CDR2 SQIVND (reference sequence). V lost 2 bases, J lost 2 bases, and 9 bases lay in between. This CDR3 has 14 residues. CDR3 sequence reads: CASSIWGFNTEAFF. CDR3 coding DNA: TGTGCCAGTAGTATATGGGGGTTTAACACTGAAGCTTTCTTT.

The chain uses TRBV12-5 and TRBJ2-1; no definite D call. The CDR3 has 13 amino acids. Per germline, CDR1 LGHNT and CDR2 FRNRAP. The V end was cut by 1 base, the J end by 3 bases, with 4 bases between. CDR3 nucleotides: TGTGCTAGTGGTTTGGCCAACTACAATGAGCAGTTCTTC. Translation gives CASGLANYNEQFF.

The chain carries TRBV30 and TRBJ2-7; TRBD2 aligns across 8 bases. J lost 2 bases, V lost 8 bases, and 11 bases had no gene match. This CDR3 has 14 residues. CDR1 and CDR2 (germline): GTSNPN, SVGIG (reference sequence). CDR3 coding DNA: TGTGCCGGGTCCCAGAGCGGGGGTACCTACGAGCAGTACTTC. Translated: CAGSQSGGTYEQYF.

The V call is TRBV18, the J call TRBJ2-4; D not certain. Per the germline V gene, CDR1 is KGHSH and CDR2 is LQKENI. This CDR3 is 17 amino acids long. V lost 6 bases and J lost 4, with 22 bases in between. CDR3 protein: CASSPPSGDVIKNIQYF. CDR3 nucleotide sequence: TGTGCCAGCTCCCCCCCTTCTGGGGATGTAATTAAAAACATTCAGTACTTC.

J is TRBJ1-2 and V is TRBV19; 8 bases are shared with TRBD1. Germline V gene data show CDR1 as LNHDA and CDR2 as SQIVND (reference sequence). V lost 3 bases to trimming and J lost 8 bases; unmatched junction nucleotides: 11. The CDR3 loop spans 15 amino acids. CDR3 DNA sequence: TGTGCCAGTAGTATGGACAGGGAAATTCGCCCCGGCTACACCTTC. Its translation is CASSMDREIRPGYTF.

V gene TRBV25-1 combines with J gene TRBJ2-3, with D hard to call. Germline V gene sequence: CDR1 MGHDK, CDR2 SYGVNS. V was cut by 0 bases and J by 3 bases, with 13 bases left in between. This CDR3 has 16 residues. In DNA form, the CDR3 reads TGTGCCAGCAGTGAATATCGGGCGACCTTTACAGATACGCAGTATTTT. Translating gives CASSEYRATFTDTQYF.

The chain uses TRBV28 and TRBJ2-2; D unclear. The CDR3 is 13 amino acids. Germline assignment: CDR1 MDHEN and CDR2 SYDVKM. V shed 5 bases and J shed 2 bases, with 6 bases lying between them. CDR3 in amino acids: CASSGVNTGELFF. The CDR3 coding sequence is TGTGCCAGCAGTGGAGTTAACACCGGGGAGCTGTTTTTT.

CDR3 sequence reads: CASSSYPSSSGGAGTEAFF. The DNA of the CDR3 is TGTGCCAGCAGCTCGTACCCATCATCGTCAGGGGGCGCCGGAACTGAAGCTTTCTTT. V and J are TRBV11-2 and TRBJ1-1, with TRBD1 identical over 8 bases. CDR1 SGHAT and CDR2 FQNNGV come from the germline V gene. The CDR3 is 19 residues long. Unmatched junction bases numbered 21, after V lost 4 bases and J lost 5 bases.

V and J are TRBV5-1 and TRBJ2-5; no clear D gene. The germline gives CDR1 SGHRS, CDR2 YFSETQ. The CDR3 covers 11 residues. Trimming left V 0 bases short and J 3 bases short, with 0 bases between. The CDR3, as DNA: TGCGCCAGCAGCTTGGAAGAGACCCAGTACTTC. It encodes CASSLEETQYF.

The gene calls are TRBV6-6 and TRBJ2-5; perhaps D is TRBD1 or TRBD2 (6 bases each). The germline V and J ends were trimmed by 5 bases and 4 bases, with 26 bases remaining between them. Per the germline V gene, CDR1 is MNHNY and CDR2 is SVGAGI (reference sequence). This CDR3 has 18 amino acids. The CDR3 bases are TGTGCCAGCAGTCCGACGCCTCGGGGGCGGGATTTTGGAGAGACCCAGTACTTC. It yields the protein CASSPTPRGRDFGETQYF.

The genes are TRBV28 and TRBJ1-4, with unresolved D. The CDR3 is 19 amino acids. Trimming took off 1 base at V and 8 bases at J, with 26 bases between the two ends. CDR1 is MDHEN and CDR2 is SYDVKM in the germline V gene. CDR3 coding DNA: TGTGCCAGCAGTTTATTAGTCCTCCACCCCGGTAGGGATAACGAAAAACTGTTTTTT. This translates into CASSLLVLHPGRDNEKLFF.

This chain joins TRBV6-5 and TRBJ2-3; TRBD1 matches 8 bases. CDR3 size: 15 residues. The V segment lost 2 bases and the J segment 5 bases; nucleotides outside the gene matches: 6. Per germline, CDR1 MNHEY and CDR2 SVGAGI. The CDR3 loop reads CASSYQTGVKDTQYF. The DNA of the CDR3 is TGTGCCAGCAGTTACCAGACAGGGGTGAAAGATACGCAGTATTTT.

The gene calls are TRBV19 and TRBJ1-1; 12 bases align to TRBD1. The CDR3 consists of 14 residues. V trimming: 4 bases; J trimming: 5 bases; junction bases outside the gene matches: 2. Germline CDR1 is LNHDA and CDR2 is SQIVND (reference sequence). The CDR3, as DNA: TGTGCCAGTAGTACGGGACAGGGGGCAACTGAAGCTTTCTTT. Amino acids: CASSTGQGATEAFF.

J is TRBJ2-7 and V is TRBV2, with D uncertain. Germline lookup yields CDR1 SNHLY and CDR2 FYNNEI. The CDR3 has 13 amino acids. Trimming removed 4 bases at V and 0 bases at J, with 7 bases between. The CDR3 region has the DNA TGTGCCAGCAGTGGGTTGTACTCCTACGAGCAGTACTTC. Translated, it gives CASSGLYSYEQYF.

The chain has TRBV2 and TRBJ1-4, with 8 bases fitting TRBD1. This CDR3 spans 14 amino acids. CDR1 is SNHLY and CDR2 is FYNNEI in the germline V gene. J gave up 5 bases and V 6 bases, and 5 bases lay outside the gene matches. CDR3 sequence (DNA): TGTGCCAGCAGGCGGGACAGGCAGAATGAAAAACTGTTTTTT. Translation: CASRRDRQNEKLFF.

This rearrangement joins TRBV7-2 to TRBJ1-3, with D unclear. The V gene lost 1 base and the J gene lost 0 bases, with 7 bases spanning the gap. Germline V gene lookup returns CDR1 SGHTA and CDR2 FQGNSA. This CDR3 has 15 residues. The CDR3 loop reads CASSLVMSSGNTIYF. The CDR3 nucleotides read TGTGCCAGCAGCTTAGTAATGAGCTCTGGAAACACCATATATTTT.

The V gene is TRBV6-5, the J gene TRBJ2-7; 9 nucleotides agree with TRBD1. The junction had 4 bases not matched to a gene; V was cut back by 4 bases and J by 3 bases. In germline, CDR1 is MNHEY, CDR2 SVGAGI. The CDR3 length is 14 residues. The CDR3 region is CASSSGDRVYEQYF. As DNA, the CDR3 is TGTGCCAGCAGTTCGGGGGACAGGGTCTACGAGCAGTACTTC.

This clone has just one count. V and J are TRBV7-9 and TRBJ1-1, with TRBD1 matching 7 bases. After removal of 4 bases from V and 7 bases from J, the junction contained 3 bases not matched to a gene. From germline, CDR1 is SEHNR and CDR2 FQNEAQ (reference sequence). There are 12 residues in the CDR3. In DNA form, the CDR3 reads TGTGCCAGCAGCTACGGGACAGATGAAGCTTTCTTT. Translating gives CASSYGTDEAFF. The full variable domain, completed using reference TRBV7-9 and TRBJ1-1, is DTGVSQNPRHKITKRGQNVTFRCDPISEHNRLYWYRQTLGQGPEFLTYFQNEAQLEKSRLLSDRFSAERPKGSFSTLEIQRTEQGDSAMYLCASSYGTDEAFFGQGTRLTVV.

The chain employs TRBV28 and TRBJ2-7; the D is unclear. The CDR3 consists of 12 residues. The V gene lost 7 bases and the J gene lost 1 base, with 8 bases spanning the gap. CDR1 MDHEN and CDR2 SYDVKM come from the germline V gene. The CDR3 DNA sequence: TGTGCCAGCAATAGGATGTCCTACGAGCAGTACTTC. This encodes CASNRMSYEQYF.

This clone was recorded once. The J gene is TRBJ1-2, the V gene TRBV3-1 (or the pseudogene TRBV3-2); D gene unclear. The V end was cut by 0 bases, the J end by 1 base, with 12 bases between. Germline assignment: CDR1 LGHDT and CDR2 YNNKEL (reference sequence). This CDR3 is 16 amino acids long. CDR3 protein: CASSQEGEGFNYGYTF. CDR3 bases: TGTGCCAGCAGCCAAGAAGGCGAAGGATTTAACTATGGCTACACCTTC.

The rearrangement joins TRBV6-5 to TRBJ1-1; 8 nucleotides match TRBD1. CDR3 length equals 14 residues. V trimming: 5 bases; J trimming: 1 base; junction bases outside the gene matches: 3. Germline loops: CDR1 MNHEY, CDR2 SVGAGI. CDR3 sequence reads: CASSKTGGNTEAFF. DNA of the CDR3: TGTGCCAGCAGTAAAACAGGGGGGAACACTGAAGCTTTCTTT.

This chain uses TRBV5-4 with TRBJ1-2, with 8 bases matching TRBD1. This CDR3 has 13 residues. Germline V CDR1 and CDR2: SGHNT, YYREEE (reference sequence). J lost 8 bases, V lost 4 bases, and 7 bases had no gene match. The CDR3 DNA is TGTGCCAGCAGCCGGCCGACAGGGGTAGGCTACACCTTC. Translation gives CASSRPTGVGYTF.

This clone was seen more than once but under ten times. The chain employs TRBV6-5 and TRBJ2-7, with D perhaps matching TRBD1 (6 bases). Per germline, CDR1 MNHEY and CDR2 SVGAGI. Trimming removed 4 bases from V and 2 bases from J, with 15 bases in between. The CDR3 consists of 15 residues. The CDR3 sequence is CASSLQGWGPYEQYF. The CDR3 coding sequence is TGTGCCAGCAGTTTACAGGGATGGGGCCCCTACGAGCAGTACTTC.

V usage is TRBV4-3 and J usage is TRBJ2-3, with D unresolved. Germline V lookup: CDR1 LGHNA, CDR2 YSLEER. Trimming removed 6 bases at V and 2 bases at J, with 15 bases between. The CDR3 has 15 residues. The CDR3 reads CASSLGRGPTDTQYF. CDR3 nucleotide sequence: TGCGCCAGCAGTTTAGGACGCGGCCCCACAGATACGCAGTATTTT.

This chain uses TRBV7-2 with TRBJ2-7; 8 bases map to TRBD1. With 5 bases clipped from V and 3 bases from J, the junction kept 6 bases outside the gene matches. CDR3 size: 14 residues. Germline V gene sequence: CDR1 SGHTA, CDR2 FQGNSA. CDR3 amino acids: CASSADRGRYEQYF. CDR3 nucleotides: TGTGCCAGCAGCGCCGACAGGGGACGCTACGAGCAGTACTTC.

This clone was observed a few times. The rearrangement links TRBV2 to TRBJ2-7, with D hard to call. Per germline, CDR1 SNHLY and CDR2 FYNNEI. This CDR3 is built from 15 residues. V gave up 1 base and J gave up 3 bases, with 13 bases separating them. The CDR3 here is CASSEDSPRSYEQYF. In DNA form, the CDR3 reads TGTGCCAGCAGTGAAGACTCCCCGAGGAGCTACGAGCAGTACTTC. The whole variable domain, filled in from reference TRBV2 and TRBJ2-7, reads EPEVTQTPSHQVTQMGQEVILRCVPISNHLYFYWYRQILGQKVEFLVSFYNNEISEKSEIFDDQFSVERPDGSNFTLKIRSTKLEDSAMYFCASSEDSPRSYEQYFGPGTRLTVT.